Listed below are T cell receptor beta chains from one sample, sequenced in a study of immune reconstitution after stem cell transplant in scleroderma. One entry per CDR3 protein results from TCRdb running MiXCR on the RT-PCR reads. The sample carries around 730 distinct CDR3 sequences, approximately 8.5% recorded once. Sampling was carried out before or after autologous hematopoietic stem cell transplantation (not recorded which). These receptors were taken from a male donor with systemic sclerosis. Both conserved end residues are trimmed from each CDR3.

>TRBJ2-7|TRBV2|11
ASILDANYEQY
>TRBJ2-1|TRBV7-3|12
ASSLTGGGGEQF
>TRBJ2-3|TRBV29-1|13
SVERQGSITDTQY
>TRBJ2-1|TRBV7-9|13
ASSLVQGGYNEQF
>TRBJ1-1|TRBV29-1|9
SVEGPDEAF
>TRBJ2-1|TRBV20-1|11
SASTTSYNEQF
>TRBJ2-3|TRBV29-1|13
SVEPGTASTDTQY
>TRBJ2-1|TRBV20-1|9
SASEGNEQF
>TRBJ2-7|TRBV20-1|11
SAPRYSSYEQY
>TRBJ2-1|TRBV7-6|10
ASSGGYNEQF
>TRBJ1-1|TRBV10-3|9
AISQDTEAF
>TRBJ1-1|TRBV20-1|12
SARVGASNTEAF
>TRBJ2-1|TRBV5-1|16
ASSLASFKGKGDNEQF
>TRBJ2-1|TRBV20-1|13
SARDRLAGRNEQF
>TRBJ1-2|TRBV7-2|12
ASSLEGRVGGYT
>TRBJ1-3|TRBV5-1|12
ASSSPSSGNTIY
>TRBJ1-5|TRBV20-1|10
SAPGQKQPQH
>TRBJ1-4|TRBV6-5|13
ASSYSGGRGEKLF
>TRBJ2-1|TRBV20-1|14
SASRARTSYNNEQF
>TRBJ1-1|TRBV5-6|12
ASSLTGGGTEAF
>TRBJ1-2|TRBV15|14
ATSRKAYSGYYGYT
>TRBJ2-3|TRBV2|13
ASKSAGAYPDTQY
>TRBJ1-5|TRBV19|10
ASRDYNQPQH
>TRBJ1-5|TRBV20-1|11
SAGGRFGQPQH
>TRBJ2-7|TRBV18|11
ASSPKQTYEQY
>TRBJ2-1|TRBV20-1|13
SARARLAGSDEQF
>TRBJ2-1|TRBV6-5|13
ASSYGGTTYNEQF
>TRBJ1-1|TRBV5-6|15
ASSLGWGTGMNTEAF
>TRBJ2-1|TRBV12-3/TRBV12-4|14
ASSRKGTSGHNEQF
>TRBJ2-1|TRBV10-3|10
AISETDRGPF
>TRBJ2-1|TRBV29-1|11
SVAAGGFNEQF
>TRBJ2-7|TRBV7-9|12
ASSYGQGSYEQY
>TRBJ1-5|TRBV10-3|16
AISESETRTGGNQPQH
>TRBJ2-1|TRBV11-3|13
ASSRGLAENNEQF
>TRBJ1-1|TRBV2|12
ASSGGRKNTEAF
>TRBJ2-7|TRBV2|11
ASSVDGGYEQY
>TRBJ1-5|TRBV20-1|14
SASALRGGSNQPQH
>TRBJ2-1|TRBV20-1|14
SARDRREGTLNEQF
>TRBJ2-1|TRBV15|14
ATSREGRGSYNEQF
>TRBJ2-4|TRBV7-9|15
ASSLNHLGGAKNIQY
>TRBJ2-1|TRBV4-3|15
ASSQVGVGTGDNEQF
>TRBJ2-7|TRBV30|10
AWSVSQGEQY
>TRBJ2-7|TRBV20-1|10
SALGQGDEQY
>TRBJ2-3|TRBV20-1|17
SARDLRGGGSLGADTQY
>TRBJ2-3|TRBV21-1|9
ASSSTDTQY
>TRBJ2-3|TRBV29-1|11
SVGRSPGDTQY
>TRBJ1-4|TRBV6-5|13
ASSRGQGEGEKLF
>TRBJ1-1|TRBV7-6|14
ASSLSRWESDAEAF
>TRBJ2-1|TRBV4-1|14
ASSQVYGGAPNEQF
>TRBJ2-5|TRBV2|9
ASSQYTTQY
>TRBJ2-7|TRBV12-3/TRBV12-4|12
ASSFTGSSYEQY
>TRBJ2-4|TRBV14|11
ASSQDRTNIQY